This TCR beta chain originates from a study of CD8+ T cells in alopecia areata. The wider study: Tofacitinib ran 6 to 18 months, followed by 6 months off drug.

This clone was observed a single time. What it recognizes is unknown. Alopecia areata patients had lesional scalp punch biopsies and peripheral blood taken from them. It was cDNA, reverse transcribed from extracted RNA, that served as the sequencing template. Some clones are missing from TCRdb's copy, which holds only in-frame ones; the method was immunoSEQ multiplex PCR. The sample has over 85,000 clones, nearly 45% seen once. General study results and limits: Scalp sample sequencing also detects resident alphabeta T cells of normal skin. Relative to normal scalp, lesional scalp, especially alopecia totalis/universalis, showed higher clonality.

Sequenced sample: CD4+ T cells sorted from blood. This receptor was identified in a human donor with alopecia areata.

In DNA, the CDR3 is TGCAGCGTCTCTGGACTAGCGGGAGGGCCGGGTGAGCAGTACTTC. Translating gives CSVSGLAGGPGEQYF. The chain couples TRBV29-1 to TRBJ2-5, with 15 positions matching TRBD2. The germline gives CDR1 SQVTM, CDR2 ANQGSEA. The CDR3 loop spans 15 amino acids. V lost 6 bases and J lost 11; bases outside the gene matches: 13.